The 24 T cell receptor beta chains listed next were all sequenced from one sample in a study of cytomegalovirus exposure and HLA in healthy donors. Researchers ran the PCR with 60 Vbeta and 13 Jbeta primers. Generated by immunoSEQ multiplex PCR, the TCRdb table keeps only in-frame clones and is missing some. The sample includes 150,000 to 200,000 clones, about 70% seen only once; the top ten take over 3%. The sample was PBMCs. These receptors all stem from a male donor in good health and CMV-seronegative.

This sequence joins TRBV27 and TRBJ1-4, with D unclear. Trimming cost V 5 bases and J 8 bases, with 12 bases left between them. Germline V lookup: CDR1 MNHEY, CDR2 SMNVEV (reference sequence). This CDR3 is built from 13 residues. CDR3 amino acids: CASSPLTEEKLFF. In nucleotides, the CDR3 is TGTGCCAGCAGTCCCCTAACGGAGGAAAAACTGTTTTTT. Filled out from reference TRBV27 and TRBJ1-4, the complete variable domain reads EAQVTQNPRYLITVTGKKLTVTCSQNMNHEYMSWYRQDPGLGLRQIYYSMNVEVTDKGDVPEGYKVSRKEKRNFPLILESPSPNQTSLYFCASSPLTEEKLFFGSGTQLSVL.

This chain connects TRBV10-3 to TRBJ1-5; 11 bases are shared with TRBD1. CDR1 is ENHRY, CDR2 SYGVKD, per germline. The CDR3 runs 14 residues. Unmatched junction bases numbered 1, after V lost 5 bases and J lost 4 bases. The CDR3 nucleotides are TGTGCCATCAGTCGGGACAGGGGGAATCAGCCCCAGCATTTT. Translating gives CAISRDRGNQPQHF.

The chain links TRBV7-2 to TRBJ1-2; 8 positions match TRBD1. J lost 7 bases, V lost 0 bases, and 7 bases had no gene match. Germline values: CDR1 SGHTA, CDR2 FQGNSA. This CDR3 is built from 15 residues. The CDR3 coding sequence is TGTGCCAGCAGCTTAGCGACGGGACAGGTTCTTGGCTACACCTTC. Its translation: CASSLATGQVLGYTF.

This chain joins TRBV7-2 and TRBJ2-7, with 8 bases identical to TRBD2. The germline gives CDR1 SGHTA, CDR2 FQGNSA. CDR3 length: 13 residues. After removal of 10 bases from V and 3 bases from J, the junction contained 8 bases not matched to a gene. The CDR3 sequence: CATSTSAIYEQYF. CDR3 nucleotide sequence: TGTGCCACCTCGACTAGCGCTATCTACGAGCAGTACTTC.

The genes are TRBV15 and TRBJ1-5, with 9 nucleotides matching TRBD1. V lost 2 bases, J lost 4 bases, and 3 bases stayed unmatched. Germline lookup yields CDR1 LNHNV and CDR2 YYDKDF (reference sequence). CDR3 length equals 15 residues. CDR3 sequence: CATSRSGQGNQPQHF. The CDR3, as DNA: TGTGCCACCAGCAGATCCGGACAGGGGAATCAGCCCCAGCATTTT.

This clone was counted between two and nine times. V gene TRBV5-1 combines with J gene TRBJ2-5; D might be TRBD2 (5 bases). Germline V gives CDR1 SGHRS, CDR2 YFSETQ. The CDR3 totals 13 residues. V was shortened by 4 bases and J by 5 bases, with 12 bases between the two germline ends. CDR3 nucleotides: TGCGCCAGCAGCCCGGAGGCAGGCGAGACCCAGTACTTC. It codes for CASSPEAGETQYF.

This clone was seen a few times. This chain links TRBV18 with TRBJ1-5; a weak D match, TRBD1 (5 bases). The V end was cut by 3 bases, the J end by 2 bases, with 14 bases between. Germline values: CDR1 KGHSH, CDR2 LQKENI. This CDR3 spans 16 amino acids. The CDR3 protein is CASSPQGIGGNQPQHF. The DNA of the CDR3 is TGTGCCAGCTCACCGCAGGGTATTGGCGGCAATCAGCCCCAGCATTTT.

The rearrangement joins TRBV2 to TRBJ2-3, with 10 bases identical to TRBD2. This CDR3 is 15 amino acids long. Germline V gives CDR1 SNHLY, CDR2 FYNNEI. J was trimmed by 4 bases and V by 3 bases; bases with no gene match: 4. This CDR3 reads CASSERLAGADTQYF. CDR3 sequence (DNA): TGTGCCAGCAGTGAGCGTCTAGCGGGAGCAGATACGCAGTATTTT.

The rearrangement joins TRBV28 to TRBJ2-7; perhaps TRBD2 as D (5 bases). Germline loops: CDR1 MDHEN, CDR2 SYDVKM. The CDR3 extends over 14 amino acids. V lost 8 bases and J 5 bases, leaving 19 bases between the germline ends. The CDR3 region has the DNA TGTGCCAGCTGTGAGGGCACGTCGGGCGACGAGCAGTACTTC. It encodes CASCEGTSGDEQYF. The full variable domain, in which reference TRBV28 and TRBJ2-7 provide the parts outside the CDR3, is DVKVTQSSRYLVKRTGEKVFLECVQDMDHENMFWYRQDPGLGLRLIYFSYDVKMKEKGDIPEGYSVSREKKERFSLILESASTNQTSMYLCASCEGTSGDEQYFGPGTRLTVT.

The V call is TRBV7-3, the J call TRBJ1-2, with TRBD1 identical over 9 bases. This CDR3 comprises 16 residues. Looked up from germline, CDR1 is SGHTA and CDR2 is FQGTGA. J was trimmed by 4 bases and V by 7 bases; bases with no gene match: 13. The CDR3 DNA is TGTGCCAGCAACCTCGGACAGGGGCTCCTCGGCTATGGCTACACCTTC. Translation gives CASNLGQGLLGYGYTF.

V usage is TRBV19 and J usage is TRBJ2-2; 16 bases fit TRBD2. This CDR3 is built from 22 residues. Germline lookup yields CDR1 LNHDA and CDR2 SQIVND (reference sequence). J was trimmed by 6 bases and V by 8 bases; bases with no gene match: 24. Here the CDR3 reads CASHPLWGTGLAGGPSPGELFF. The CDR3 DNA reads TGTGCCAGTCACCCACTCTGGGGGACGGGACTAGCGGGGGGGCCTTCACCCGGGGAGCTGTTTTTT. Using reference TRBV19 and TRBJ2-2 for the parts outside the CDR3, the full variable domain is DGGITQSPKYLFRKEGQNVTLSCEQNLNHDAMYWYRQDPGQGLRLIYYSQIVNDFQKGDIAEGYSVSREKKESFPLTVTSAQKNPTAFYLCASHPLWGTGLAGGPSPGELFFGEGSRLTVL.

A few counts support this clone. The chain carries TRBV28 and TRBJ1-5, with a weak D call TRBD1 (6 bases). Germline-derived CDR1 and CDR2 are MDHEN and SYDVKM. CDR3 length: 14 residues. V shed 2 bases and J shed 11 bases, with 16 bases lying between them. CDR3 sequence: CASSLPRDTPSQHF. The CDR3 DNA sequence: TGTGCCAGCAGTTTACCCCGGGACACCCCGTCCCAGCATTTT.

This clone was picked up one time. The CDR3 nucleotides read TGTGCCAGCAGAGGGGACAGGTTACAAGAGACCCAGTACTTC. Translation: CASRGDRLQETQYF. The rearrangement uses TRBV2 and TRBJ2-5; 8 bases align to TRBD1. The V and J ends lost 6 bases and 2 bases, in that order; junction bases with no gene match: 5. Germline V gene lookup returns CDR1 SNHLY and CDR2 FYNNEI. CDR3 length equals 14 residues. The whole variable domain, filled in from reference TRBV2 and TRBJ2-5, reads EPEVTQTPSHQVTQMGQEVILRCVPISNHLYFYWYRQILGQKVEFLVSFYNNEISEKSEIFDDQFSVERPDGSNFTLKIRSTKLEDSAMYFCASRGDRLQETQYFGPGTRLLVL.

This clone has just one count. The V call is TRBV9, the J call TRBJ2-7; tentative D call: TRBD2 (5 bases). Deletions cut 0 bases from V and 0 bases from J, with 16 bases between. The germline V gene encodes CDR1 SGDLS and CDR2 YYNGEE. The CDR3 sequence is 17 residues long. CDR3 loop: CASSVGLSGSVSYEQYF. As DNA, the CDR3 is TGTGCCAGCAGCGTAGGTCTCTCGGGGTCGGTCTCCTACGAGCAGTACTTC.

The count of this clone is one. The chain recombines TRBV5-5 with TRBJ2-1; 10 nucleotides agree with TRBD2. The trim removed 1 base at V and 4 bases at J, leaving 8 bases unmatched. CDR3 length equals 17 residues. CDR1 and CDR2 (germline): SGHKS, YYEKEE (reference sequence). CDR3 protein: CASSLTSTGLAYNEQFF. The CDR3 DNA follows: TGTGCCAGCAGCTTGACTAGCACGGGACTAGCGTACAATGAGCAGTTCTTC.

The V and J genes are TRBV12-5 and TRBJ2-1; TRBD2 matches 11 bases. The germline gives CDR1 LGHNT, CDR2 FRNRAP. The CDR3 contains 17 residues. V shed 4 bases, J shed 4 bases, and the junction held 9 bases outside the gene matches. CDR3 region: CASGSDSGRAMYNEQFF. In nucleotides, the CDR3 is TGTGCTAGTGGTTCCGATAGCGGGAGGGCCATGTACAATGAGCAGTTCTTC.

The chain combines TRBV5-6 with TRBJ2-7; D is perhaps TRBD1 (5 bases). The CDR3 runs to 11 residues. The germline V gene has CDR1 SGHDT and CDR2 YYEEEE. The V end was cut by 2 bases, the J end by 8 bases, with 8 bases between. CDR3 sequence (DNA): TGTGCCAGCAGCTTCTCAGGGAAGCAGTACTTC. Its protein is CASSFSGKQYF.

This rearrangement joins TRBV7-3 to TRBJ2-2; the D gene is possibly TRBD2 (6 bases). Germline-derived CDR1 and CDR2 are SGHTA and FQGTGA. The CDR3 loop spans 16 amino acids. Trimming stripped 5 bases from V and 7 bases from J, with 20 bases between. This CDR3 is CASSRGGTDSGGELFF. CDR3 DNA: TGTGCCAGCAGCCGGGGTGGGACTGACTCAGGCGGGGAGCTGTTTTTT.

This clone was observed a few times. V gene TRBV28 combines with J gene TRBJ2-2, with TRBD1 matching over 8 bases. V lost 5 bases, J lost 7 bases, and 15 bases stayed unmatched. CDR3 length: 17 amino acids. From germline, CDR1 is MDHEN and CDR2 SYDVKM. The CDR3 protein is CASSTPPRTGSFGELFF. The DNA for the CDR3 is TGTGCCAGCAGTACCCCACCCAGGACAGGGAGTTTCGGGGAGCTGTTTTTT.

This clone was found a few times. The chain recombines TRBV19 with TRBJ1-2; the D gene is possibly TRBD1 (5 bases). CDR1 is LNHDA and CDR2 is SQIVND in the germline V gene (reference sequence). V was shortened by 7 bases and J by 4 bases, with 19 bases between the two germline ends. This CDR3 is built from 15 residues. CDR3 in DNA: TGTGCCAGTACCATGGGGGACTTACAGGCCTATGGCTACACCTTC. Its protein is CASTMGDLQAYGYTF.

This rearrangement joins TRBV28 to TRBJ2-3, with TRBD1 identical over 9 bases. This CDR3 is 16 amino acids long. V lost 6 bases, J lost 2 bases, and 9 bases stayed unmatched. Germline V gives CDR1 MDHEN, CDR2 SYDVKM. The CDR3 DNA reads TGTGCCAGCAGCCCGGCCCGGGACAGGGCCACAGATACGCAGTATTTT. It specifies CASSPARDRATDTQYF.

In nucleotides, the CDR3 is TGTGCCTGGTTCAGGGGACCGGAGCCCCTCCACTTT. Protein product: CAWFRGPEPLHF. The chain links TRBV30 to TRBJ1-6; tentative D call: TRBD1 (6 bases). This CDR3 has 12 amino acids. From germline, CDR1 is GTSNPN and CDR2 SVGIG (reference sequence). Trimming stripped 5 bases from V and 13 bases from J, with 15 bases between. Full variable domain (missing parts from reference TRBV30 and TRBJ1-6): SQTIHQWPATLVQPVGSPLSLECTVEGTSNPNLYWYRQAAGRGLQLLFYSVGIGQISSEVPQNLSASRPQDRQFILSSKKLLLSDSGFYLCAWFRGPEPLHFGNGTRLTVT.

The chain links TRBV15 to TRBJ2-1; 9 nucleotides line up with TRBD1. The CDR3 runs to 15 residues. CDR1 is LNHNV and CDR2 is YYDKDF in the germline V gene (reference sequence). V trimming: 1 base; J trimming: 4 bases; junction bases outside the gene matches: 2. The CDR3 loop reads CATSRGQGEYNEQFF. The CDR3 DNA reads TGTGCCACCAGCAGAGGACAGGGGGAATACAATGAGCAGTTCTTC.

The chain couples TRBV11-1 to TRBJ1-1; maybe TRBD1 (5 bases). This CDR3 has 11 amino acids. V gave up 5 bases and J gave up 10 bases, with 11 bases separating them. Germline V CDR1 and CDR2: SGHAT, FQDESV (reference sequence). This chain's CDR3 is CASSTGGRAFF. Here the CDR3 DNA reads TGTGCCAGCAGCACGGGGGGGAGAGCTTTCTTT.